This TCR beta chain was sequenced during a study of blood T cell repertoires in COVID-19. The CDR3 spans 14 residues. V lost 4 bases, J lost 4 bases, and 14 bases lay in between. CDR1 SGHKS and CDR2 YYEKEE come from the germline V gene (reference sequence). Profiling relied on immunoSEQ multiplex PCR, and the TCRdb table lists in-frame clones only, not all of them. Of almost 350,000 clones in the sample, around nine tenths were seen once. This TCR came from an older woman with COVID-19, enrolled during active disease. Specimen: peripheral blood. V gene TRBV5-5 combines with J gene TRBJ1-1, with D tentatively TRBD1 (5 bases). DNA for the CDR3: TGTGCCAGCAGCACGACAGAAGATTCCACTGAAGCTTTCTTT. Its protein product is CASSTTEDSTEAFF.